This T cell receptor (beta chain) was captured in a study of T cells in Graves' hyperthyroidism and ophthalmopathy. The sample holds many counts of this clonotype. Graves' hyperthyroidism qualified as stable when ophthalmopathy did not progress within 18 months. Germline CDR1 MNHNS, CDR2 SASEGT. The length of the CDR3 is 13 residues. Deletions cut 6 bases from V and 3 bases from J, with 11 bases between. Researchers took RNA transcripts and amplified the TCR beta CDR3 regions from them. The HTBI set primed first-round TCR CDR3 RT-PCR. TCRdb redid the calling of the multiplex PCR reads with MiXCR, one entry per CDR3 protein. The table has about 380,000 distinct CDR3 sequences, roughly 13% seen once.

This sequence joins TRBV6-1 and TRBJ1-2; D call uncertain. The TCR sequence derives from a woman in her sixties with Graves' hyperthyroidism. Sequencing was done on a sample of blood. The CDR3 region is CASRPPTYYGYTF. The CDR3 region has the DNA TGTGCCAGCAGACCTCCTACCTACTATGGCTACACCTTC.